These 2 T cell receptor gamma chains originate from one sample sequenced in a study of intestinal T cells in coeliac disease. Genomic DNA came from ten approximately 4.9-µm formalin-fixed paraffin-embedded scrolls per case. Using roughly 200 ng of biopsy DNA, TRG was amplified with LymphoTrack primers. TCRdb processed the multiplex PCR reads again with the CATT caller. This sample has over a thousand gamma-chain clones, with approximately 56% found just once. The sample consisted of a duodenal biopsy. These receptors were obtained from a human donor with celiac disease.

This clone was found once. A much bigger clone sits one base away, suggesting this may be a read error. This chain connects TRGV10 to TRGJP1. TRGV10 is an ORF, and what it does is uncertain. This CDR3 spans 14 amino acids. In DNA, the CDR3 is TGTACTGCGTGGGACCAATTGCGATATTGGTTCAAGATATTT. Encoded protein: CTAWDQLRYWFKIF.

Worth noting for this clone: Other DNA sequences in this sample translate to the same CDR3. The chain recombines TRGV2 with TRGJ1 or TRGJ2. CDR1 EGSNGY and CDR2 YDSYNSKV come from the germline V gene. The V segment lost 0 bases and the J segment 3 bases; nucleotides outside the gene matches: 20. The CDR3 spans 19 residues. Here the CDR3 reads CATWDGLGAESAIYYKKLF. The CDR3 DNA follows: TGTGCCACCTGGGACGGGCTGGGGGCTGAATCGGCCATTTATTATAAGAAACTCTTT.